The 11 T cell receptor beta chains below were found in one sample sequenced in a study of CD8 T cells in ankylosing spondylitis. General study points: A motif in TCR beta, a set of under ten highly homologous variants, appeared characteristic of ankylosing spondylitis blood.

TCRdb used MiXCR to reprocess the 5' RACE reads, holding one entry per CDR3 protein. The sample consists of some 140,000 distinct CDR3 sequences, approximately 17% of them appearing once. For these TCRs, the target antigens are not known. Sequencing used blood, either unsorted or a sorted T cell fraction (not recorded which). The receptors stem from a male donor with ankylosing spondylitis.

This chain joins TRBV27 and TRBJ2-2; D not certain. V dropped 4 bases and J dropped 0 bases, with 6 bases sitting between them. Germline values: CDR1 MNHEY, CDR2 SMNVEV (reference sequence). CDR3 length: 14 amino acids. Here the CDR3 reads CASSSSANTGELFF. For the CDR3, the DNA is TGTGCCAGCAGTTCATCGGCGAACACCGGGGAGCTGTTTTTT.

This clonotype appeared many times. The chain recombines TRBV9 with TRBJ1-5; D remains ambiguous. V lost 4 bases and J 0 bases, leaving 14 bases between the germline ends. This CDR3 contains 16 residues. CDR1 SGDLS and CDR2 YYNGEE come from the germline V gene. CDR3 bases: TGTGCCAGCAGCTTAGACGGGAGGGCTAGCAATCAGCCCCAGCATTTT. Amino acids: CASSLDGRASNQPQHF.

This clonotype was found a few times. The chain uses TRBV25-1 and TRBJ2-5; no clear D. The CDR3 is 13 residues long. CDR1 and CDR2 (germline): MGHDK, SYGVNS. With 4 bases removed from V and 0 bases from J, the gap between germline ends came to 6 bases. The CDR3 loop is CASSAQNQETQYF. The CDR3 DNA reads TGTGCCAGCAGTGCACAGAACCAAGAGACCCAGTACTTC.

This clonotype appeared a few times. The CDR3, as DNA: TGTGCCAGCAGCACGTCGAAGGTGGGACCCACTGAAGCTTTCTTT. This gives the protein CASSTSKVGPTEAFF. The chain recombines TRBV7-9 with TRBJ1-1; weak D call: TRBD1 (5 bases). CDR1 SEHNR and CDR2 FQNEAQ come from the germline V gene (reference sequence). V was clipped by 5 bases and J by 4 bases, with 17 bases between them. The CDR3 contains 15 residues.

The chain recombines TRBV6-1 with TRBJ2-7, with D uncertain. Trimming left V 3 bases short and J 3 bases short, with 9 bases between. Germline CDR1 reads MNHNS; CDR2 reads SASEGT. CDR3 length equals 13 residues. CDR3 protein: CASSDGRVYEQYF. In nucleotides, the CDR3 is TGTGCCAGCAGTGATGGTAGGGTCTACGAGCAGTACTTC.

The chain recombines TRBV20-1 with TRBJ1-2; D gene uncertain. The CDR3 has 13 amino acids. Germline V gives CDR1 DFQATT, CDR2 SNEGSKA (reference sequence). The germline V and J ends were trimmed by 1 base and 7 bases, with 13 bases remaining between them. CDR3 sequence reads: CSARVRDFRGYTF. CDR3 coding DNA: TGCAGTGCTAGAGTCCGTGACTTTCGTGGCTACACCTTC.

A few counts support this clonotype. This chain uses TRBV7-9 with TRBJ2-1, with TRBD2 matching over 8 bases. Germline CDR1 is SEHNR and CDR2 is FQNEAQ (reference sequence). V shed 10 bases, J shed 5 bases, and the junction held 7 bases outside the gene matches. The CDR3 extends over 13 amino acids. The CDR3 region is CATKRERDNEQFF. CDR3 DNA sequence: TGTGCCACCAAGCGGGAGAGGGACAATGAGCAGTTCTTC.

The chain links TRBV7-8 to TRBJ2-2; TRBD2 matches at 8 bases. Germline V gene data show CDR1 as SGHVS and CDR2 as FQNEAQ. CDR3 length: 17 amino acids. V shed 4 bases and J 3 bases; nucleotides not matched to a gene: 10. In nucleotides, the CDR3 is TGTGCCAGCAGCTCGACTCGGGGGGGCGCTTACACCGGGGAGCTGTTTTTT. Residues: CASSSTRGGAYTGELFF.

The chain has TRBV30 and TRBJ2-2, with unresolved D. The CDR3 is 13 residues long. The germline V gene encodes CDR1 GTSNPN and CDR2 SVGIG (reference sequence). V shed 4 bases and J shed 7 bases, with 13 bases lying between them. DNA for the CDR3: TGTGCCTGGACCCACCCAGGCTTCGGGGAGCTGTTTTTT. Amino acid sequence: CAWTHPGFGELFF. The full variable domain, its missing parts supplied by reference TRBV30 and TRBJ2-2, is SQTIHQWPATLVQPVGSPLSLECTVEGTSNPNLYWYRQAAGRGLQLLFYSVGIGQISSEVPQNLSASRPQDRQFILSSKKLLLSDSGFYLCAWTHPGFGELFFGEGSRLTVL.

The chain combines TRBV7-9 with TRBJ2-7; D perhaps matches TRBD2 (6 bases). This CDR3 spans 13 amino acids. Trimming took 1 base from V and 7 from J, leaving 11 bases between them. Germline V gene lookup returns CDR1 SEHNR and CDR2 FQNEAQ (reference sequence). The CDR3 nucleotides are TGTGCCAGCAGCTTAGTGGACTACCCTGAGCAGTACTTC. This sequence encodes CASSLVDYPEQYF.

This clonotype appeared a few times. The rearrangement uses TRBV25-1 and TRBJ1-2, with D uncertain. Between the trimmed V and J ends, which lost 4 bases and 3 bases, there was a span of 9 bases. Germline V gene data show CDR1 as MGHDK and CDR2 as SYGVNS. The CDR3 runs to 13 residues. This chain's CDR3 is CASSVLSDYGYTF. The DNA of the CDR3 is TGTGCCAGCAGTGTTCTCTCCGACTATGGCTACACCTTC.